This entry is about one TCR beta chain. This receptor's antigen is unknown. Per-base qualities were not stored, and no clone one base away is much larger. This record comes from a study of shared clonotypes between healthy human individuals (dated by TCRdb to about 2020). About the full investigation: Two women and a few men aged 18 to 49 years were included in the cohort. For each donor, three plates each were used for CD4 naive and CD4 memory, two plates were used for CD8 naive, and one plate was used for CD8 memory. The study deeply sequenced blood TCR repertoires of five healthy adults to estimate repertoire size and the extent of clonotype sharing between individuals. Libraries were prepared and TCR repertoires were sequenced by different laboratories using diverse techniques, in order to increase sequencing depth and limit assay-specific biases. Leukapheresis yielded between about 0.94 and 10 billion PBMCs per donor.

Using the deep immunoSEQ assay, TCR CDR3 regions were amplified from genomic DNA by multiplex PCR. Extracted genomic DNA from each cell subset was spread evenly across all wells of several immunoSEQ 96-well plates, with each plate serving as a replicate. For sorted subsets, each replicate PCR was loaded with about 0.2 ug genomic DNA, equivalent to 30,000 or so T cell genomes. Purified libraries were quantified with a Qubit 3.0 fluorometer, sized on a Bioanalyzer 2100, and re-quantified with the KAPA Library Quantification kit. A separate single-read 150-cycle Illumina NextSeq 550 flow cell was used to sequence each immunoSEQ 96-well plate. The source study handled its data this way. Because the immunoSEQ output held only junctional sequences and lacked quality scores, the filtering could not match the filtering applied to full-length reads. To assign V/J genes and CDR3, sequences were annotated using PyIR, a Python wrapper for IgBLAST v1.9, with IMGT germline references. Reads were filtered out if the reads had weak V/J assignments (E-value above 1e-6), no CDR3, stop codons, out-of-frame junctions, or ambiguous translated residues. V3J clonotypes were defined as sequences sharing an identical inferred V gene, J gene, and CDR3 amino acid sequence. The percentage overlap between two repertoires was calculated by dividing the number of shared unique clonotypes by the size of the smaller repertoire. Richness of each repertoire was evaluated using RTK rarefaction, the Chao1 estimator, and Recon v2.1 estimates of unobserved clonotypes. Generation probabilities were computed with OLGA for all TCRbeta clonotypes obtained by the gDNA method from several donors. TCRdb's version of the immuneACCESS table is confined to in-frame rearrangements and falls short of the full clone set. An unresolved V gene accounts for under half of the shortfall where checked; the remainder is of unknown origin. Clonal size and the V and J genes are those of that table, whereas D and trimming came from the DNA. The table for this sample lists a few million clones; roughly 92% of them were counted only once. Around 0.38% of the sample is in the top ten clones.

Overall results and qualifications from the work: Sharing across a few donors was observed for about 4.8% of naive CD4, under 4% of naive CD8, 2% to 2.5% of memory CD4, and around 0.4% of memory CD8 clonotypes. Incomplete sequencing was indicated by rarefaction of sorted-subset datasets, despite the large sequencing depth. Naive subsets generally had larger estimated clonotype richness than memory subsets. Higher generation probabilities were observed for clonotypes shared by all four sorted-subset donors than for non-shared clonotypes. Based on pairwise subsampling, the degree of clonotype sharing among donors was expected to be affected by sequencing depth. Only blood was sampled, and tissue TCR repertoires likely differ from those in blood. Because the study included a small number of donors, the genetic and exposure-history diversity represented was limited.

Healthy HIV-negative adults with no recently reported acute infections or vaccinations were included as donors. Every donor was a Caucasian adult residing in Nashville, Tennessee, USA. CD4+ T cells were enriched by magnetic negative selection, after which naive cells were positively selected on CD45RA and the negative fraction was taken as the memory subset. After blood collection by leukapheresis, PBMCs were isolated using Ficoll-Histopaque density gradient centrifugation and then cryopreserved in the vapor phase of liquid nitrogen. Analytical flow cytometry was used to check the purity and quantity of every magnetically sorted T cell population. Genomic DNA was isolated from each sorted fraction and quantified by UV absorbance on a Nanodrop 2000c. This TCR derives from a man between 18 and 29 years old in good health. Some clones in this sample may be carry-over from other donors' samples. The source material was naive CD4+ T cells from PBMCs. According to the study, the label for this sample's cell subset or site signals: CD45RA+ positively selected.

The DNA is as follows: TGTGCCAGCTCATTTACTCAACTAGGTACCGACGAGCAGTACTTC. This encodes CASSFTQLGTDEQYF. The rearranged chain carries TRBV18 and TRBJ2-7, with a weak D call of TRBD2 (5 bases match). Based on the germline V gene, the CDR1 and CDR2 sequences are KGHSH and LQKENI. From the cysteine up to the phenylalanine, the CDR3 has a length of 15 residues. The read is trimmed to its CDR3 DNA, 45 bases read in frame from base 1. Trimming at the junction amounts to 5 bases on V and 5 bases on J, and the germline ends lie 19 bases apart.